A selection of T cell receptor beta chains follows, all from one sample in a study of early T cells in non-severe SARS-CoV-2 infection. TCRdb recomputed calls from the 5' RACE reads with MiXCR, one row per CDR3 protein. The sample holds 85,000 to 95,000 distinct CDR3 sequences; approximately 15% are singletons and the top ten take 4.5% to 6.5%. The source was whole blood, collected at baseline. These receptors came from an adult who was a healthcare worker with PCR-confirmed SARS-CoV-2 infection or an uninfected control (not recorded which). CDR3s include the opening cysteine and the closing phenylalanine or tryptophan. Fields, in order: clone size, J gene, D gene, V gene, CDR3 DNA, CDR3 protein. A D gene is named only where the DNA matches it firmly. For some rows the clone size is stated as once, few or many, or as a class when expanded; others skip it.

>many|TRBJ1-1|TRBD1|TRBV6-5
TGTGCCAGCAGTTACCGGGACAGTGCTGAAGCTTTCTTT
CASSYRDSAEAFF
>many|TRBJ2-3|NA|TRBV30
TGTGCCTGGATCCCCCGGCCGGCCCCCAGCACAGATACGCAGTATTTT
CAWIPRPAPSTDTQYF
>few|TRBJ2-4|NA|TRBV7-9
TGTGCCAGCAGCTTTGGCAGGGACCAAAACATTCAGTACTTC
CASSFGRDQNIQYF
>NA|TRBJ2-5|TRBD2|TRBV11-2
TGTGCCAGCAGCTTGGAGGGGACTAGCGGGTACCAAGAGACCCAGTACTTC
CASSLEGTSGYQETQYF
>many|TRBJ2-1|TRBD1|TRBV12-3/TRBV12-4
TGTGCCAGCAGTGTCCCGGGACAGCCCTACAATGAGCAGTTCTTC
CASSVPGQPYNEQFF
>NA|TRBJ2-3|NA|TRBV27
TGTGCCAGCAGCCGAAAGGGACCCCTGTGGGCAGATACGCAGTATTTT
CASSRKGPLWADTQYF
>NA|TRBJ2-4|TRBD2|TRBV14
TGTGCCAGCAGCCAAGCTGGAGGGACTAGCGGGTCTCTAGCCAAAAACATTCAGTACTTC
CASSQAGGTSGSLAKNIQYF
>many|TRBJ2-3|NA|TRBV11-2
TGTGCCAGCAGCTTAGGGGCCGTGGCAAGCACAGATACGCAGTATTTT
CASSLGAVASTDTQYF
>many|TRBJ2-7|NA|TRBV5-1
TGCGCCAGCAGCCCTGCAATCCCCTACGAGCAGTACTTC
CASSPAIPYEQYF
>NA|TRBJ2-7|NA|TRBV6-2/TRBV6-3
TGTGCCAGCACCCAGCCAGGTTCCGAGCAGTACTTC
CASTQPGSEQYF